The sequence of this T cell receptor beta chain was determined in a study of blood T cell repertoires in COVID-19. About the research overall: Some COVID-19 samples were acute and others convalescent; all came from the United States, Italy and Spain. In each case, the material was cDNA or gDNA derived from T cells, B-cell-depleted T cells, or PBMCs.

With V trimmed by 1 base and J by 1 base, 2 bases remained unmatched. This CDR3 has 16 amino acids. Germline V gives CDR1 SGHVS, CDR2 FNYEAQ. Methods used by the authors: Reference gene primer amplification gave nucleated cell count estimates. TCRdb keeps only in-frame clones here, not all; method: immunoSEQ multiplex PCR. V, J and clone size were drawn from that table, and D and trimming were deduced from the DNA. The sample carries tens of thousands of clones, approximately 83% recorded once. Sequencing was done on a sample of peripheral blood. The chain uses TRBV7-6 and TRBJ2-4; 9 nucleotides match TRBD2. The TCR originated in a human donor in a cohort sampled during active COVID-19. The donor label of this sample is uncertain. This CDR3 is CASSLGGGAAKNIQYF. The DNA for the CDR3 is TGTGCCAGCAGCTTAGGCGGGGGGGCGGCCAAAAACATTCAGTACTTC.